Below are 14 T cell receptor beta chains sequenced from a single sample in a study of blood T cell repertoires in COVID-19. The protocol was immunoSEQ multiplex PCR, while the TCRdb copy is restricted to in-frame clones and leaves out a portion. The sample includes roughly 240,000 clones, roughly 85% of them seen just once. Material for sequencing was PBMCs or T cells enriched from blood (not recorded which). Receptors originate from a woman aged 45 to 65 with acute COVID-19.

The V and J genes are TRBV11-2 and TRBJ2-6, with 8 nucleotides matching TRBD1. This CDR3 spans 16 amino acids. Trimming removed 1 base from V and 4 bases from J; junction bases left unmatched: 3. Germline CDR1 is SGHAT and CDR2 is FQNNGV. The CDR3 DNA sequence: TGTGCCAGCAGCTTAGGGACAGGGCTCGGGGCCAACGTCCTGACTTTC. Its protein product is CASSLGTGLGANVLTF.

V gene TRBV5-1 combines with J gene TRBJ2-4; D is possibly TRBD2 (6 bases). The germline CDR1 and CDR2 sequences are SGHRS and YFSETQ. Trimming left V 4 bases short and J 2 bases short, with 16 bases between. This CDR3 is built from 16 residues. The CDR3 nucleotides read TGCGCCAGCAGCCCCGCCCCGGGGAGGACCAAAAACATTCAGTACTTC. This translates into CASSPAPGRTKNIQYF.

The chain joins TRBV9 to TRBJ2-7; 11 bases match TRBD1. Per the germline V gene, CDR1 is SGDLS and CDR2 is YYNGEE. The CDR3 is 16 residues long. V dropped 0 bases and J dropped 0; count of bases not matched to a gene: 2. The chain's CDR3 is CASSVAGTGGSYEQYF. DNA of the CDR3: TGTGCCAGCAGCGTAGCCGGGACAGGGGGCTCCTACGAGCAGTACTTC.

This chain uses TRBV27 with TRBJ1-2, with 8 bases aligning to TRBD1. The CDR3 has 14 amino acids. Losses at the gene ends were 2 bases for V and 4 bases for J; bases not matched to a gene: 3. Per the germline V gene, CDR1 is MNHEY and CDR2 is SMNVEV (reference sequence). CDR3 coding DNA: TGTGCCAGCAGTTTAGCGGGACAGGTCTATGGCTACACCTTC. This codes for CASSLAGQVYGYTF.

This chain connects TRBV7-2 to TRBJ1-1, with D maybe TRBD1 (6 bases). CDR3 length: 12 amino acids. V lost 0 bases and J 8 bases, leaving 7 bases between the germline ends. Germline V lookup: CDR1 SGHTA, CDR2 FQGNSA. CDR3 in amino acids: CASSLATGEAFF. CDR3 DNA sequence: TGTGCCAGCAGCTTAGCAACAGGGGAAGCTTTCTTT.

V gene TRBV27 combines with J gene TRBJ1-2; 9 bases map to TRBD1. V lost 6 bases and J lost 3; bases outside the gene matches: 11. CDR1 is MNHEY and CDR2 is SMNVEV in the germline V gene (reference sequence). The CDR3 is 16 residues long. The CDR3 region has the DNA TGTGCCAGCAGACCGGGACAGGGTATGGTGGACTATGGCTACACCTTC. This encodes CASRPGQGMVDYGYTF.

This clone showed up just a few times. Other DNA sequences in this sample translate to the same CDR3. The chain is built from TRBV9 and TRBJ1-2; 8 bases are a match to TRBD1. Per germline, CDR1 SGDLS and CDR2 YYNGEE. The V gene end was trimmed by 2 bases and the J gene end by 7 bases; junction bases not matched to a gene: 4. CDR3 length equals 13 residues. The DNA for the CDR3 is TGTGCCAGCAGCGTGACAGGGGAAGGTGGCTACACCTTC. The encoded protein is CASSVTGEGGYTF.

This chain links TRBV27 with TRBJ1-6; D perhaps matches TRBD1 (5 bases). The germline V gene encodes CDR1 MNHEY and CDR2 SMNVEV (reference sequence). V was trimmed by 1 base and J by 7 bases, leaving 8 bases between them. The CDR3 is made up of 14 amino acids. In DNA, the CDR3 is TGTGCCAGCAGTTTATGGGAGGGGAATTCACCCCTCCACTTT. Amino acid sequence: CASSLWEGNSPLHF.

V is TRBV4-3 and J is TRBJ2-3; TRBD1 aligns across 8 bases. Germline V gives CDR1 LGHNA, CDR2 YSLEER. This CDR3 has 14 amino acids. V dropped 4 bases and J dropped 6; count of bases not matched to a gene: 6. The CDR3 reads CASSPEQGADTQYF. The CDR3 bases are TGCGCCAGCAGCCCCGAGCAGGGGGCCGATACGCAGTATTTT.

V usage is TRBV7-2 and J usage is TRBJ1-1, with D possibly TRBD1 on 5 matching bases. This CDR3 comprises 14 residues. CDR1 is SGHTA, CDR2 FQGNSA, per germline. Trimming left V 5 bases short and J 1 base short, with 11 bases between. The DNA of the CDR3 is TGTGCCAGCAGCCCCAGGGTGACGAACACTGAAGCTTTCTTT. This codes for CASSPRVTNTEAFF.

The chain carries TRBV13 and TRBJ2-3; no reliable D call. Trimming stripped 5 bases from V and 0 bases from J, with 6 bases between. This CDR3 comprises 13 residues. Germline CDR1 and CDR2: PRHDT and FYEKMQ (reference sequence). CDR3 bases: TGTGCCAGCAGCGTCCCGAGCACAGATACGCAGTATTTT. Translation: CASSVPSTDTQYF. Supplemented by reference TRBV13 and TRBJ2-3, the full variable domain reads AAGVIQSPRHLIKEKRETATLKCYPIPRHDTVYWYQQGPGQDPQFLISFYEKMQSDKGSIPDRFSAQQFSDYHSELNMSSLELGDSALYFCASSVPSTDTQYFGPGTRLTVL.

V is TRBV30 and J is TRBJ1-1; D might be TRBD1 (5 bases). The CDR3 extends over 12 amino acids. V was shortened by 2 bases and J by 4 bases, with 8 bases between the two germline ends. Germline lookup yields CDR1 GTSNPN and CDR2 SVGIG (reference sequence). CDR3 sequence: CAWSPRVTEAFF. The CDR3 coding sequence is TGTGCCTGGAGTCCCAGGGTCACTGAAGCTTTCTTT.

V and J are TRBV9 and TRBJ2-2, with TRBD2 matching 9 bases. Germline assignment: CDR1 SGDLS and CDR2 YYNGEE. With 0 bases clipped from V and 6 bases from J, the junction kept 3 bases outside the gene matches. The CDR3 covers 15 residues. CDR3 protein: CASSVVAGGPGELFF. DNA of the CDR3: TGTGCCAGCAGCGTAGTGGCGGGGGGGCCCGGGGAGCTGTTTTTT.

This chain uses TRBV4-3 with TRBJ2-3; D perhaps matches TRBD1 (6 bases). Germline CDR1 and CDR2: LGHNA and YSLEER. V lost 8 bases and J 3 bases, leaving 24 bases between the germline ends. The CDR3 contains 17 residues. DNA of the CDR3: TGCGCCAGCGCCAAAGGGACAACTAGGGGAAGGACAGATACGCAGTATTTT. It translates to CASAKGTTRGRTDTQYF.